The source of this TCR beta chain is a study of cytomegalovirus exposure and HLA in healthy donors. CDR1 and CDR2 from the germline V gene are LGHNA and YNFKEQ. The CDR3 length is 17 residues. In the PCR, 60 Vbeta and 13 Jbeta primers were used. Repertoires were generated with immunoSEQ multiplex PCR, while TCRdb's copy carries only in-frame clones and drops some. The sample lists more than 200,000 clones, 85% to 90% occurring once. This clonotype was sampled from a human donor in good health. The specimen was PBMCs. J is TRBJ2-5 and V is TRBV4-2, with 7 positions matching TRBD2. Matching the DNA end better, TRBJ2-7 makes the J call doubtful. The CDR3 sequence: CASSQGPLAEGSYEQYF. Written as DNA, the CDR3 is TGTGCCAGCAGCCAAGGACCTCTAGCGGAAGGCTCCTACGAGCAGTACTTC.